The entry that follows covers one T cell receptor beta chain sequence. Its antigen is not yet known. No base quality values were provided; no much bigger clone lies one nucleotide off. CDR1 SQVTM and CDR2 ANQGSEA are derived from the germline V gene. The CDR3 covers 14 residues, taking in both the cysteine and the phenylalanine. The kept DNA is CDR3 alone, 42 bases in frame from the first base. Relative to germline, V is missing 6 bases and J is missing 0 bases, with 4 bases of the junction outside any gene match. Genomic DNA was extracted with the Qiagen DNeasy kit from unsorted PBMCs and from negatively selected CD4+ and CD8+ fractions. TCR beta CDR3 regions were amplified by immunoSEQ multiplex PCR using primers annealing to V and J segments. Amplification bias was minimized using a synthetic immune receptor repertoire, and residual bias was removed computationally after sequencing. As for how the authors treated the data: Repertoire diversity was quantified as the Shannon entropy index using custom Python scripts. The unsorted, CD4+ and CD8+ repertoires were each analyzed separately, with the exception of combined analyses, where CD4+ and CD8+ sequences were merged in silico. In its TCRdb copy, this immuneACCESS table keeps in-frame sequences only and misses some clones. Where compared with another copy, unresolved V genes explain less than half of these, and the others have no known cause. V and J calls plus clone size are reproduced from that table; the DNA served to infer D and trimming. The sample table shows roughly 29,000 clones, and 90% to 95% are seen once. The top ten hold about 4% of the sample.

This sample was included in a study of PD-1 blockade in classical Hodgkin lymphoma (dated by TCRdb to about 2020). Context from the whole study: The study used CyTOF and TCR beta sequencing to define a peripheral blood immune signature of response to PD-1 blockade in classical Hodgkin lymphoma. The paper's findings and limits, for the study overall: Only a single clinical trial cohort was studied, and what caused the repertoire differences, possibly disease activity or prior therapy, remained undefined. Baseline TCR diversity was reported as lower in newly diagnosed patients than in healthy donors, and lower still in relapsed/refractory patients.

The time point tag for this specimen amounts to: newly diagnosed, previously untreated cHL patient sample. As a comparison group for the relapsed/refractory trial patients, PBMCs were sequenced from patients with newly diagnosed, previously untreated classical Hodgkin lymphoma. Peripheral blood was collected in 8 mL Vacutainer Cell Preparation Tubes, from which PBMCs were isolated by centrifugation and then cryopreserved. Sequenced material: peripheral blood mononuclear cells (PBMCs). The rearranged chain carries TRBV29-1 and TRBJ2-7; TRBD2 agrees with 11 junctional bases. The sequence was collected from a human donor with classical Hodgkin lymphoma. The DNA is TGCAGCGTCTTAGCGGGAGGGCTCTCCTACGAGCAGTACTTC. It encodes CSVLAGGLSYEQYF.